This TCR beta chain originates from a study of monozygotic twins with inflammatory bowel disease. Overall study results and limits: Background noise in patient repertoires may stem from differing immunosuppressive treatments. On the inverse Simpson index, IBD patients scored lower for TCRbeta diversity than healthy co-twins.

This CDR3 contains 14 residues. Germline assignment: CDR1 SGHDN and CDR2 FVKESK. cDNA was made in eight separate reactions per sample. Each UMI, carrying a 6-nucleotide sample barcode, came from template switching. TCRdb reworked the 5' RACE reads into one entry per CDR3 protein, no DNA. Its clone listing holds around 450,000 distinct CDR3 sequences. Of note for this clonotype: The antigen remains undetermined.

The source of this sequence is a human donor with ulcerative colitis or Crohn's disease, or a healthy co-twin of an affected twin (not recorded which). The V and J genes are TRBV14 and TRBJ2-1; absent DNA, TCRdb's TRBD2 call cannot be checked. Input material: blood. The CDR3 reads CASSQPLPPNEQFF.